What follows is one TCR beta chain and its context. Produced via immunoSEQ multiplex PCR; TCRdb's table is partial and in-frame only. The repertoire holds about 100,000 clones, with roughly 80% as singletons. This entry comes from a study of blood T cell repertoires in COVID-19. Trimming removed 9 bases at V and 1 base at J, with 13 bases between. The CDR3 totals 14 residues. Per germline, CDR1 LNHDA and CDR2 SQIVND (reference sequence). The chain uses TRBV19 and TRBJ1-5; D possibly corresponds to TRBD1 (6 bases). The sequence derives from a human donor in a cohort sampled during active COVID-19. The specimen was peripheral blood. CDR3 amino acids: CASTNRVSNQPQHF. CDR3 nucleotide sequence: TGTGCCAGCACTAACAGGGTGAGCAATCAGCCCCAGCATTTT.